This T cell receptor beta chain was identified during a study of cytomegalovirus exposure and HLA in healthy donors. Study-wide findings and caveats: The listing of roughly 160 TCR beta chains classed them as cytomegalovirus-associated. In vitro experiments confirmed that three CMV-associated chains were specific for CMV antigens. Most TCR sequences were rare, but some public TCRs occurred in many donors.

Concerning this clone itself: The antigen is undetermined.

Germline V gene lookup returns CDR1 KGHSH and CDR2 LQKENI. Trimming stripped 3 bases from V and 1 base from J, with 12 bases between. CDR3 length equals 15 residues. The assay was immunoSEQ multiplex PCR, and TCRdb's table has in-frame clones only and misses some. The data hold some 140,000 clones, with roughly 86% observed a single time. The TCR sequence derives from a human donor in good health. Input material: PBMCs. The chain employs TRBV18 and TRBJ1-1, with D unresolved. This CDR3 reads CASSPYGSGNTEAFF. The DNA for the CDR3 is TGTGCCAGCTCACCCTATGGCTCGGGGAACACTGAAGCTTTCTTT.